Detailed here is one T cell receptor beta chain. This sample was included in a study of blood T cell repertoires in COVID-19. Study as a whole: Spain, Italy and the United States supplied samples that represented acute and convalescent COVID-19. PBMCs, B-cell-depleted T cells, or T cells were the source of the cDNA or gDNA that made up the material.

V lost 2 bases and J lost 4, with 16 bases in between. Germline V gives CDR1 KGHDR, CDR2 SFDVKD. This CDR3 has 17 amino acids. As processed by the authors: Estimated nucleated cell counts came from reference gene primer amplification. Some clones are missing from TCRdb's copy, which holds only in-frame ones; the method was immunoSEQ multiplex PCR. That table gives V, J and clone size, and the DNA gave D and trimming. The profile shows fewer than 110,000 clones, around 87% of them singletons. The chain is built from TRBV24-1 and TRBJ2-2; no firm D call. Sample: peripheral blood. This receptor was identified in a woman younger than 45 with acute or convalescent COVID-19. In DNA form, the CDR3 reads TGTGCCACCAGTGATTCCCAGGTCACCCTCGGCACCGGGGAGCTGTTTTTT. Translating gives CATSDSQVTLGTGELFF.